What follows are 17 T cell receptor beta chains derived from one specimen sequenced in a study of CD8 T cells in ankylosing spondylitis. TCRdb used MiXCR to reprocess the 5' RACE reads, holding one entry per CDR3 protein. The profile shows 100,000 to 150,000 distinct CDR3 sequences, about an eighth of them singletons. Input material: blood, either unsorted or a sorted T cell fraction (not recorded which). These TCRs come from a female donor with ankylosing spondylitis or in good health (not recorded which).

The V gene is TRBV10-3, the J gene TRBJ2-4; D not certain. The ends were cut back, 7 bases at V and 5 bases at J, with 18 bases in the middle. Germline CDR1 and CDR2: ENHRY and SYGVKD. The CDR3 covers 15 residues. Here the CDR3 reads CAITEGLTTENIQYF. DNA for the CDR3: TGTGCCATCACTGAAGGCTTAACAACAGAAAACATTCAGTACTTC.

This clonotype has a count of ten or more. The rearrangement joins TRBV10-3 to TRBJ1-5; D uncertain. Germline CDR1 ENHRY, CDR2 SYGVKD. CDR3 length equals 13 residues. The ends were cut back, 2 bases at V and 6 bases at J, with 8 bases in the middle. This CDR3 reads CAISEAAGQPQHF. The CDR3 nucleotides are TGTGCCATCAGTGAGGCTGCCGGTCAGCCCCAGCATTTT.

This clonotype showed up many times. The V and J genes are TRBV7-9 and TRBJ2-1, with 8 positions matching TRBD1. Trimming at V came to 5 bases and at J to 4 bases, leaving 4 bases not matched to a gene. There are 14 residues in the CDR3. Germline V gives CDR1 SEHNR, CDR2 FQNEAQ (reference sequence). In nucleotides, the CDR3 is TGTGCCAGCAGCATCGACAGGGGTTACAATGAGCAGTTCTTC. As protein: CASSIDRGYNEQFF. The whole variable domain, filled in from reference TRBV7-9 and TRBJ2-1, reads DTGVSQNPRHKITKRGQNVTFRCDPISEHNRLYWYRQTLGQGPEFLTYFQNEAQLEKSRLLSDRFSAERPKGSFSTLEIQRTEQGDSAMYLCASSIDRGYNEQFFGPGTRLTVL.

The sample holds a few counts of this clonotype. V and J are TRBV30 and TRBJ2-1; 8 positions agree with TRBD1. V was clipped by 8 bases and J by 6 bases; unmatched bases: 6. In germline, CDR1 is GTSNPN, CDR2 SVGIG (reference sequence). This CDR3 region has 12 residues. CDR3 protein: CARTGQTNEQFF. Written as DNA, the CDR3 is TGTGCCCGGACAGGGCAAACCAATGAGCAGTTCTTC.

V gene TRBV12-3 or TRBV12-4 combines with J gene TRBJ1-1, with D possibly being TRBD1 (5 bases). The CDR3 runs 14 residues. Trimming left V 0 bases short and J 5 bases short, with 10 bases between. CDR3 in amino acids: CASSLALGGTEAFF. The CDR3 DNA reads as TGTGCCAGCAGTTTAGCGCTCGGGGGGACTGAAGCTTTCTTT.

Many counts were recorded for this clonotype. This rearrangement joins TRBV20-1 to TRBJ2-1; D is ambiguous. The CDR3 length is 11 residues. V lost 3 bases and J 7 bases, leaving 7 bases between the germline ends. Germline CDR1 is DFQATT and CDR2 is SNEGSKA (reference sequence). CDR3: CSASWLNEQFF. The DNA of the CDR3 is TGCAGTGCTAGTTGGTTGAATGAGCAGTTCTTC.

At least ten counts were recorded for this clonotype. The chain uses TRBV2 and TRBJ2-7; D ambiguous. Trimming removed 6 bases from V and 7 bases from J, with 10 bases in between. The CDR3 runs to 11 residues. CDR1 is SNHLY and CDR2 is FYNNEI in the germline V gene. CDR3 sequence: CASSELQEQYF. CDR3 DNA: TGTGCCAGCAGCGAACTACAGGAGCAGTACTTC.

For this clonotype: A much larger clone lies a single base off, so this may be a read error. The V gene is TRBV7-9, the J gene TRBJ2-1, with TRBD2 identical over 8 bases. The CDR3 has 16 amino acids. Germline CDR1 and CDR2: SEHNR and FQNEAQ (reference sequence). DNA for the CDR3: TGTGCCGGCAGCTTAGGGGGTAGCGGGAAATACAATGAGCAGTTCTTC. It is translated as CAGSLGGSGKYNEQFF.

This clonotype was found many times. This chain uses TRBV4-1 with TRBJ2-2, with TRBD1 matching 8 bases. Per the germline V gene, CDR1 is MGHRA and CDR2 is YSYEKL. V lost 4 bases and J lost 7; bases outside the gene matches: 14. CDR3 length: 17 residues. CDR3 DNA sequence: TGCGCCAGCAGCCTATTTTCCGGACAGGGCCAAGGCGGGGAGCTGTTTTTT. It translates to CASSLFSGQGQGGELFF.

This clonotype was recorded at least ten times. This sequence joins TRBV10-3 and TRBJ1-6; D not certain. The ends were cut back, 3 bases at V and 0 bases at J, with 6 bases in the middle. CDR1 ENHRY and CDR2 SYGVKD come from the germline V gene. The CDR3 consists of 15 residues. The CDR3 protein is CAISEQSSYNSPLHF. The CDR3 DNA reads TGTGCCATCAGTGAACAAAGCTCCTATAATTCACCCCTCCACTTT.

On this clonotype: A much larger clone is a single base away; this may be a read error. The chain has TRBV7-2 and TRBJ2-1; tentatively, D is TRBD2 (7 bases). Germline assignment: CDR1 SGHTA and CDR2 FQGNSA. The CDR3 has 15 residues. CDR3 in DNA: TGTGCCAGCAGCTTCTGGGGGGGCACATACAATGTGCAGTTCTTC. It codes for CASSFWGGTYNVQFF.

In its sample, this clonotype was seen many times. The V and J genes are TRBV12-3 or TRBV12-4 and TRBJ1-4; no reliable D call. The V end was cut by 5 bases, the J end by 7 bases, with 17 bases between. The CDR3 covers 15 residues. The CDR3 coding sequence is TGTGCCAGCAGTGACCCCGGGAGGATCGCTGAAAAACTGTTTTTT. Residues: CASSDPGRIAEKLFF.

The chain joins TRBV29-1 to TRBJ2-3, with 10 bases lining up with TRBD2. V trimming: 6 bases; J trimming: 2 bases; junction bases outside the gene matches: 5. The CDR3 consists of 14 residues. Germline V gives CDR1 SQVTM, CDR2 ANQGSEA. The CDR3 bases are TGCAGCGTCCTCCTAGCGGGAGTCACAGATACGCAGTATTTT. Translation gives CSVLLAGVTDTQYF.

This clonotype was counted at least ten times. The chain links TRBV5-1 to TRBJ2-7; D could derive from TRBD1 or TRBD2 (5 bases each). CDR1 and CDR2 from the germline V gene are SGHRS and YFSETQ. V shed 5 bases and J shed 3 bases, with 6 bases lying between them. CDR3 size: 11 residues. The CDR3 is CASRGDYEQYF. Written as DNA, the CDR3 is TGCGCCAGCAGGGGGGACTACGAGCAGTACTTC.

This clonotype was picked up many times. This chain links TRBV5-1 with TRBJ1-1, with no clear D. This CDR3 spans 14 amino acids. Per the germline V gene, CDR1 is SGHRS and CDR2 is YFSETQ. The V and J ends lost 0 bases and 5 bases respectively, with 11 bases between them. This CDR3 reads CASSLGGKGTEAFF. The CDR3 coding sequence is TGCGCCAGCAGCTTGGGAGGTAAGGGAACTGAAGCTTTCTTT.

This clonotype was detected many times. This chain joins TRBV20-1 and TRBJ2-7; 10 bases agree with TRBD1. Germline CDR1 is DFQATT and CDR2 is SNEGSKA (reference sequence). This CDR3 region has 14 residues. The junction had 7 bases not matched to a gene; V was cut back by 5 bases and J by 3 bases. The CDR3 sequence is CSAQDRDRGYEQYF. The CDR3 DNA follows: TGCAGTGCTCAGGACCGGGACAGGGGCTACGAGCAGTACTTC.

This clonotype came up many times. This sequence joins TRBV5-1 and TRBJ1-4; a possible D gene is TRBD1 (5 bases). The CDR3 runs 15 residues. The V gene lost 4 bases and the J gene lost 5 bases, with 15 bases spanning the gap. CDR1 and CDR2 (germline): SGHRS, YFSETQ. The CDR3 nucleotides read TGCGCCAGCAGCGACAGTTGGGGGGGGAATGAAAAACTGTTTTTT. Protein sequence: CASSDSWGGNEKLFF.